Listed below are T cell receptor beta chains from one sample, sequenced in a study of CD8+ T cells in alopecia areata. Data came from immunoSEQ multiplex PCR; TCRdb stores just in-frame clones and leaves some out. This table has about 190,000 clones, approximately 60% appearing once. This specimen consisted of CD4+ T cells sorted from blood, obtained at week 4, from a patient treated with tofacitinib. The origin of the receptors is a human donor with alopecia areata. Both conserved end residues are trimmed from each CDR3.

cdr3_length: 12; v_call: TRBV7-9; cdr3_aa: ASSPSEAKNIQY
cdr3_length: 11; v_call: TRBV30; cdr3_aa: AWKTSGFAKQY
cdr3_length: 11; v_call: TRBV4-3; cdr3_aa: ASSQEVRAGQF
cdr3_length: 14; v_call: TRBV29-1; cdr3_aa: SVEGPGLVNPRTQY
cdr3_length: 13; v_call: TRBV4-3; cdr3_aa: ASSQERTRLYEQY
cdr3_length: 14; v_call: TRBV5-1; cdr3_aa: ASSSKTSVSYNEQF
cdr3_length: 14; v_call: TRBV28; cdr3_aa: ASSFPVGIHTYEQY
cdr3_length: 11; v_call: TRBV23-1; cdr3_aa: ASSRHSQETQY
cdr3_length: 12; v_call: TRBV5-1; cdr3_aa: ASNQGGGSYEQY
cdr3_length: 9; v_call: TRBV20-1; cdr3_aa: SARGNTEAF
cdr3_length: 11; v_call: TRBV7-6; cdr3_aa: ASSRPPGDEQY
cdr3_length: 11; v_call: TRBV5-1; cdr3_aa: ASSLATEHEQF
cdr3_length: 14; v_call: TRBV4-2; cdr3_aa: ASSQVRGTNTGELF
cdr3_length: 13; v_call: TRBV30; cdr3_aa: AWSVQHLSNQPQH
cdr3_length: 11; v_call: TRBV29-1; cdr3_aa: SVEPDRGETQY
cdr3_length: 14; v_call: TRBV11-2; cdr3_aa: ASSHRPWDSYNEQF
cdr3_length: 14; v_call: TRBV9; cdr3_aa: ASSPTPDGSNQPQH
cdr3_length: 14; v_call: TRBV18; cdr3_aa: ASSPPKTGGLYGYT
cdr3_length: 8; v_call: TRBV29-1; cdr3_aa: SVEEDGYT
cdr3_length: 11; v_call: TRBV19; cdr3_aa: ASSGDSGQPQH
cdr3_length: 13; v_call: TRBV4-2; cdr3_aa: ASSQDTEGGREQY
cdr3_length: 11; v_call: TRBV29-1; cdr3_aa: SSPGQSTDTQY
cdr3_length: 14; v_call: TRBV2; cdr3_aa: ASSEAGQTRTDIQY
cdr3_length: 14; v_call: TRBV27; cdr3_aa: ASSLSKGREGNTIY
cdr3_length: 14; v_call: TRBV5-1; cdr3_aa: ASSLGGRISHQPQH
cdr3_length: 12; v_call: TRBV30; cdr3_aa: AWSRGTGDQPQH
cdr3_length: 12; v_call: TRBV29-1; cdr3_aa: SVDGGTGDNEQF
cdr3_length: 11; v_call: TRBV29-1; cdr3_aa: SGAGLAKNIQY
cdr3_length: 12; v_call: TRBV10-3; cdr3_aa: AISPQNQREKLF
cdr3_length: 15; v_call: TRBV28; cdr3_aa: ASSPTTGLAGGETQY
cdr3_length: 10; v_call: TRBV10-3; cdr3_aa: AISDSVNEQF
cdr3_length: 13; v_call: TRBV10-3; cdr3_aa: AISGRGARSTEAF
cdr3_length: 15; v_call: TRBV4-3; cdr3_aa: ASSQDLTGAFNYGYT
cdr3_length: 14; v_call: TRBV29-1; cdr3_aa: SVGGFSGRATDTQY
cdr3_length: 12; v_call: TRBV2; cdr3_aa: ASSGDRTYNEQF
cdr3_length: 13; v_call: TRBV5-1; cdr3_aa: ASSPVGANTGELF
cdr3_length: 12; v_call: TRBV29-1; cdr3_aa: SVQQVQGLYEQY
cdr3_length: 11; v_call: TRBV19; cdr3_aa: ARRKRTTDTQY
cdr3_length: 9; v_call: TRBV30; cdr3_aa: AWSDYNEQF